The 22 T cell receptor beta chains listed next were all sequenced from one sample in a study of blood T cell repertoires in COVID-19. Produced via immunoSEQ multiplex PCR; TCRdb's table is partial and in-frame only. The table shows around 150,000 clones, with over 60% occurring only once. Material: peripheral blood. Receptors originate from a woman between 45 and 60 years old with active or convalescent COVID-19.

This clone was seen only a few times. J is TRBJ2-4 and V is TRBV4-3, with 14 nucleotides matching TRBD2. In germline, CDR1 is LGHNA, CDR2 YSLEER. The length of the CDR3 is 17 residues. The junction had 4 bases not matched to a gene; V was cut back by 1 base and J by 5 bases. The CDR3, as DNA: TGCGCCAGCAGCCAAGGGACTAGCGGGGGGACAGAAAACATTCAGTACTTC. Protein sequence: CASSQGTSGGTENIQYF.

V gene TRBV6-2 or TRBV6-3 combines with J gene TRBJ2-7; TRBD1 matches at 12 bases. The CDR3 is 15 amino acids. Germline loops: CDR1 MNHEY, CDR2 SVGEGT. The J segment lost 10 bases and the V segment lost 2 bases, leaving 9 bases of the junction unmatched. The CDR3 region is CASSYGGTGGDSQYF. For the CDR3, the DNA is TGTGCCAGCAGTTACGGCGGGACAGGGGGCGATTCCCAGTACTTC.

The V and J genes are TRBV7-9 and TRBJ1-1; D perhaps matches TRBD1 (6 bases). V lost 3 bases to trimming and J lost 1 base, with 15 bases between them. CDR3 length equals 16 residues. Germline CDR1 SEHNR, CDR2 FQNEAQ (reference sequence). For the CDR3, the DNA is TGTGCCAGCAGCTTGGGGGCCTTAGTCCCGAACACTGAAGCTTTCTTT. Encoded protein: CASSLGALVPNTEAFF.

The chain couples TRBV30 to TRBJ1-3, with unresolved D. The CDR3 sequence is 16 residues long. Germline V lookup: CDR1 GTSNPN, CDR2 SVGIG (reference sequence). V lost 0 bases, J lost 0 bases, and 12 bases lay in between. The chain's CDR3 is CAWSVRYEFSGNTIYF. CDR3 bases: TGTGCCTGGAGTGTAAGATATGAGTTCTCTGGAAACACCATATATTTT.

J is TRBJ2-1 and V is TRBV15; D might be TRBD2 (6 bases). The V and J ends lost 0 bases and 7 bases respectively, with 22 bases between them. Germline V gene sequence: CDR1 LNHNV, CDR2 YYDKDF (reference sequence). The CDR3 sequence is 18 residues long. CDR3 residues: CATSRDLLSGSIQNEQFF. The CDR3 nucleotides are TGTGCCACCAGCAGAGATTTATTAAGCGGGTCCATTCAGAATGAGCAGTTCTTC.

The CDR3, as DNA: TGTGCCAGCTCCACCAGGGGTGGCTCCTACAATGAGCAGTTCTTC. Amino acids: CASSTRGGSYNEQFF. J is TRBJ2-1 and V is TRBV7-8, with D tentatively TRBD1 (6 bases). Trimming left V 8 bases short and J 0 bases short, with 14 bases between. Looked up from germline, CDR1 is SGHVS and CDR2 is FQNEAQ. The CDR3 runs 15 residues.

The rearrangement links TRBV7-2 to TRBJ2-2; TRBD1 matches at 7 bases. Losses at the gene ends were 3 bases for V and 3 bases for J; bases not matched to a gene: 7. Germline assignment: CDR1 SGHTA and CDR2 FQGNSA. CDR3 length equals 16 residues. In nucleotides, the CDR3 is TGTGCCAGCAGCTTGTGGGGACAGCCTGACACCGGGGAGCTGTTTTTT. Its translation is CASSLWGQPDTGELFF.

The chain is built from TRBV18 and TRBJ2-7; 8 bases match TRBD1. This CDR3 has 15 residues. V shed 2 bases, J shed 1 base, and the junction held 4 bases outside the gene matches. The germline V gene has CDR1 KGHSH and CDR2 LQKENI. CDR3 DNA sequence: TGTGCCAGCTCACCAGGACAGGGAGAATCCTACGAGCAGTACTTC. As protein: CASSPGQGESYEQYF.

The rearrangement links TRBV6-4 to TRBJ1-1; 7 bases map to TRBD1. The trim removed 2 bases at V and 0 bases at J, leaving 6 bases unmatched. Looked up from germline, CDR1 is MRHNA and CDR2 is SNTAGT. CDR3 length: 16 residues. The CDR3 spells CASSDLQGDMNTEAFF. The CDR3 DNA follows: TGTGCCAGCAGTGACCTGCAGGGGGACATGAACACTGAAGCTTTCTTT.

The rearrangement links TRBV5-1 to TRBJ2-1, with TRBD2 identical over 10 bases. Germline trimming cut 4 bases from V and 6 bases from J; bases unmatched to any gene: 10. The CDR3 sequence is 16 residues long. Germline V gene lookup returns CDR1 SGHRS and CDR2 YFSETQ. The CDR3 nucleotides are TGCGCCAGCAGCCTCCAGCTTAGCGGGGGGACCAATGAGCAGTTCTTC. Its protein product is CASSLQLSGGTNEQFF.

The rearrangement uses TRBV28 and TRBJ2-1, with 8 bases lining up with TRBD1. Germline CDR1 reads MDHEN; CDR2 reads SYDVKM. CDR3 size: 15 residues. Germline trimming cut 8 bases from V and 12 bases from J; bases unmatched to any gene: 18. The CDR3 sequence: CASVDPGTGPMGQFF. CDR3 bases: TGTGCCAGCGTGGACCCGGGGACAGGCCCTATGGGGCAGTTCTTC.

The chain recombines TRBV2 with TRBJ2-7, with 12 bases that match TRBD2. This CDR3 has 16 amino acids. The junction had 10 bases not matched to a gene; V was cut back by 7 bases and J by 3 bases. CDR1 SNHLY and CDR2 FYNNEI come from the germline V gene. In nucleotides, the CDR3 is TGTGCCAGCAATAATCCGGGACTAGCGGGTAACTACGAGCAGTACTTC. It specifies CASNNPGLAGNYEQYF.

The chain employs TRBV5-1 and TRBJ1-6; TRBD1 matches 12 bases. Germline CDR1 is SGHRS and CDR2 is YFSETQ. This CDR3 is 16 amino acids long. V lost 3 bases and J lost 9; bases outside the gene matches: 7. This CDR3 is CASSSGQGAGISPLHF. CDR3 nucleotide sequence: TGCGCCAGCAGCTCGGGACAGGGGGCCGGAATTTCACCCCTCCACTTT. The full variable domain, rest sourced from reference TRBV5-1 and TRBJ1-6, is KAGVTQTPRYLIKTRGQQVTLSCSPISGHRSVSWYQQTPGQGLQFLFEYFSETQRNKGNFPGRFSGRQFSNSRSEMNVSTLELGDSALYLCASSSGQGAGISPLHFGNGTRLTVT.

The chain uses TRBV5-8 and TRBJ1-6, with unresolved D. The germline V gene has CDR1 SGHTS and CDR2 YDEGEE. The V and J ends lost 2 bases and 6 bases respectively, with 9 bases between them. The CDR3 is 14 residues long. The CDR3 DNA reads as TGTGCCAGCAGCTTTGCGGGGTTTAATTCACCCCTCCACTTT. This sequence encodes CASSFAGFNSPLHF.

This chain uses TRBV3-1 (or the pseudogene TRBV3-2) with TRBJ2-1; no clear D gene. CDR3 length equals 16 residues. V dropped 4 bases and J dropped 4 bases, with 17 bases sitting between them. Germline V gives CDR1 LGHDT, CDR2 YNNKEL (reference sequence). CDR3 in amino acids: CASSPDPNKIYNEQFF. The CDR3 DNA is TGTGCCAGCAGCCCTGATCCCAACAAGATATACAATGAGCAGTTCTTC.

This clone appeared many times. This sample also contains other DNA sequences that code for the same CDR3. V gene TRBV30 combines with J gene TRBJ1-6, with 8 bases matching TRBD1. Germline CDR1 is GTSNPN and CDR2 is SVGIG (reference sequence). The CDR3 length is 14 residues. J gave up 7 bases and V 1 base, and 3 bases lay outside the gene matches. CDR3 DNA sequence: TGTGCCTGGAGTGGGGGACAGGACAATTCACCCCTCCACTTT. Its translation: CAWSGGQDNSPLHF.

This chain uses TRBV30 with TRBJ1-2; 8 bases fit TRBD1. Germline V gene data show CDR1 as GTSNPN and CDR2 as SVGIG (reference sequence). With 2 bases clipped from V and 8 bases from J, the junction kept 7 bases outside the gene matches. This CDR3 region has 13 residues. CDR3 nucleotide sequence: TGTGCCTGGAGTTTGACAGGGGAAGGAGGCTACACCTTC. The encoded protein is CAWSLTGEGGYTF. The full variable domain, its missing parts supplied by reference TRBV30 and TRBJ1-2, is SQTIHQWPATLVQPVGSPLSLECTVEGTSNPNLYWYRQAAGRGLQLLFYSVGIGQISSEVPQNLSASRPQDRQFILSSKKLLLSDSGFYLCAWSLTGEGGYTFGSGTRLTVV.

V is TRBV7-8 and J is TRBJ1-6; 8 bases match TRBD1. The CDR3 has 15 amino acids. CDR1 is SGHVS and CDR2 is FQNEAQ in the germline V gene. With 2 bases clipped from V and 9 bases from J, the junction kept 6 bases outside the gene matches. CDR3 in amino acids: CASSLQGQAISPLHF. In DNA form, the CDR3 reads TGTGCCAGCAGCTTACAGGGACAGGCCATTTCACCCCTCCACTTT.

The DNA of the CDR3 is TGTGCCAGCAGCATTAGCGGGAGGGCCCTCGGCGGGGAGCTGTTTTTT. This gives the protein CASSISGRALGGELFF. This chain links TRBV9 with TRBJ2-2; 11 bases are shared with TRBD2. The germline CDR1 and CDR2 sequences are SGDLS and YYNGEE. Trimming cost V 4 bases and J 7 bases; bases outside gene matches: 9. The CDR3 sequence is 16 residues long.

The gene calls are TRBV7-6 and TRBJ2-5, with D possibly being TRBD1 (6 bases). Germline values: CDR1 SGHVS, CDR2 FNYEAQ. V dropped 4 bases and J dropped 5 bases, with 20 bases sitting between them. The CDR3 has 16 amino acids. The CDR3 DNA follows: TGTGCCAGCAGCTCCTTATCCCACAGGGTTGGGGAGACCCAGTACTTC. It is translated as CASSSLSHRVGETQYF.

This clone has only a few counts. V gene TRBV30 combines with J gene TRBJ1-3, with D maybe TRBD1 (5 bases). The CDR3 runs 13 residues. V shed 5 bases and J shed 4 bases, with 12 bases lying between them. The germline CDR1 and CDR2 sequences are GTSNPN and SVGIG (reference sequence). CDR3 protein: CAWGLGRGNTIYF. The DNA for the CDR3 is TGTGCCTGGGGGTTGGGGCGCGGAAACACCATATATTTT.

The chain carries TRBV28 and TRBJ1-1, with D possibly being TRBD1 (5 bases). Germline assignment: CDR1 MDHEN and CDR2 SYDVKM. V was trimmed by 7 bases and J by 7 bases, leaving 25 bases between them. The CDR3 spans 16 residues. CDR3 coding DNA: TGTGCCAGCATGTCCAATGGTGCGGGGCGGAACGGTGAAGCTTTCTTT. Residues: CASMSNGAGRNGEAFF.